Sequencing of this T cell receptor (beta chain) was carried out in a study of blood T cell repertoires in COVID-19. Across the study: Sites across the United States, Italy and Spain contributed samples from acute and convalescent COVID-19. PBMCs, B-cell-depleted T cells, or T cells provided the cDNA or gDNA that made up the material.

CDR3 length: 13 amino acids. From germline, CDR1 is MNHEY and CDR2 SMNVEV (reference sequence). V trimming: 5 bases; J trimming: 2 bases; junction bases outside the gene matches: 2. In the original processing: Quantification of nucleated cells was approximated via reference gene primer amplification. The assay was immunoSEQ multiplex PCR, and TCRdb's table has in-frame clones only and misses some. From that table come the V and J calls and clone size; the DNA was used to work out D and trimming. Among 140,000 or so clones listed, 84% were seen once. Enrolled during active infection, Seattle patients were then followed longitudinally.

The receptor was derived from a man between 25 and 39 years old with COVID-19, enrolled during active disease. The J gene is TRBJ1-2, the V gene TRBV27, with TRBD1 matching over 7 bases. The sequencing input was peripheral blood. For the CDR3, the DNA is TGTGCCAGCAGTCCGGGACAGAACTATGGCTACACCTTC. This sequence encodes CASSPGQNYGYTF.